The present entry profiles one T cell receptor (beta chain) with its context. What it recognizes is unknown. The CDR3 spans 16 residues. The germline V and J ends were trimmed by 2 bases and 6 bases, with 19 bases remaining between them. The germline V gene encodes CDR1 MNHEY and CDR2 SVGAGI. Libraries were prepared by immunoSEQ multiplex PCR; TCRdb keeps only in-frame clonotypes and omits some of them. The sample holds over 45,000 clones, 70% to 90% seen once. The data stem from a study of graft-versus-host responses after intestinal transplantation. Study-level background: Transplant recipients had multivisceral, liver-intestinal, or isolated intestinal grafts.

The study's findings and limits: Early declines in HvG clones that occurred post-transplant were associated with peak circulating GvH clone levels.

Sequenced here: PBMCs, sampled 26 days after transplant. The rearrangement uses TRBV6-5 and TRBJ1-2; D might be TRBD1 (5 bases). This TCR was recovered from a human patient who received an intestinal transplant, so some T cells may come from the graft donor. CDR3 DNA: TGTGCCAGCAGTTACGGAGTCAGGGAAGATGGCAATGGCTACACCTTC. The encoded protein is CASSYGVREDGNGYTF.